The clone carrying this T cell receptor beta chain was picked up a small number of times. Participants, about 18 to 90 years old, spanned fewer than 30 US areas. Germline trimming cut 3 bases from V and 2 bases from J; bases unmatched to any gene: 4. This CDR3 has 14 amino acids. The germline V gene has CDR1 GTSNPN and CDR2 SVGIG (reference sequence). This specimen belongs to a study of blood T cell repertoires in COVID-19. On the study more broadly: The study drew acute and convalescent COVID-19 samples from the United States, Italy and Spain.

The method was immunoSEQ multiplex PCR; TCRdb's version includes in-frame clones alone and lacks a portion of them. Of about 200,000 clones in the sample, 86% are singletons; the top ten hold 4.5% to 6.5%. Specimen: PBMCs or T cells enriched from blood (not recorded which). This sequence joins TRBV30 and TRBJ2-7; 10 bases align to TRBD1. The clonotype was recovered from a middle-aged man with acute COVID-19. This CDR3 is CAWSRDRGPYEQYF. The CDR3 nucleotides are TGTGCCTGGAGCCGGGACAGGGGCCCCTACGAGCAGTACTTC.